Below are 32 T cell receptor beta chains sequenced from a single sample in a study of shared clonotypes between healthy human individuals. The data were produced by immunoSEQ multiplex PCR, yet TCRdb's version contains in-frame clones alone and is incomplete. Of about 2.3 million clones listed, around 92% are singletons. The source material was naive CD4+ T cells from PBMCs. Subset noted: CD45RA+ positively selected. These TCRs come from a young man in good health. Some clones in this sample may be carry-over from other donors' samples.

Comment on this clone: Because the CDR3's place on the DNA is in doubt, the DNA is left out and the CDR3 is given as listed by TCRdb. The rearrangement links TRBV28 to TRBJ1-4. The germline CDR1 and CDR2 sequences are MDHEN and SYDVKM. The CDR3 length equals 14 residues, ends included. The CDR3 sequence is CASSTSGPNEKLFF.

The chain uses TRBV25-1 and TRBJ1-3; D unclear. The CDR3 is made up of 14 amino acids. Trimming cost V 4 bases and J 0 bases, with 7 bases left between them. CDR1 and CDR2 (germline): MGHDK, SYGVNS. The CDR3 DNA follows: TGTGCCAGCAGTGGCACAAGCTCTGGAAACACCATATATTTT. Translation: CASSGTSSGNTIYF.

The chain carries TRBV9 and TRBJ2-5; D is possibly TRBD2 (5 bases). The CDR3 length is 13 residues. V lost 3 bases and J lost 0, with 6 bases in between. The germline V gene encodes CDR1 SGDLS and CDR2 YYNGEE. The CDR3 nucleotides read TGTGCCAGCAGCGGAGGGAACCAAGAGACCCAGTACTTC. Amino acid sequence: CASSGGNQETQYF.

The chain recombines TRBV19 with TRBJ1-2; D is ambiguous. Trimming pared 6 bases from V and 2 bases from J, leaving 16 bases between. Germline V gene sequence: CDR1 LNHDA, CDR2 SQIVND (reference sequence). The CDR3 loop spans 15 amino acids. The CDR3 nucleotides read TGTGCCAGTAGGACCCCCAGCGTCTCAAACTATGGCTACACCTTC. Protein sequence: CASRTPSVSNYGYTF.

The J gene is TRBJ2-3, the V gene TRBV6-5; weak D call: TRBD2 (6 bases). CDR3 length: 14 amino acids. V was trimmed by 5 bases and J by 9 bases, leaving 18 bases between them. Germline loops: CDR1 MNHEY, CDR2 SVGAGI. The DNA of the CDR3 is TGTGCCAGCAGTCCGCTCGTAACTGGGAGGACGCAGTATTTT. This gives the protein CASSPLVTGRTQYF.

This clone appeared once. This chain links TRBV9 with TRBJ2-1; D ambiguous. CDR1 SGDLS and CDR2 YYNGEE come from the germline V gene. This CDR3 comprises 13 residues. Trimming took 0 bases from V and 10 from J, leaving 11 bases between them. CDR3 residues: CASSVEGNGEQFF. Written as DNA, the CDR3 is TGTGCCAGCAGCGTAGAAGGTAACGGGGAGCAGTTCTTC.

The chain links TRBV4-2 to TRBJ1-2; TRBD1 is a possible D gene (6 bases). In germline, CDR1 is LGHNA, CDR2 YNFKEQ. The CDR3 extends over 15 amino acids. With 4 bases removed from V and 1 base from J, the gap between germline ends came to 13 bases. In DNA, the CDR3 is TGTGCCAGCAGCCCGACAGGCCCTCTTAACTATGGCTACACCTTC. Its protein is CASSPTGPLNYGYTF.

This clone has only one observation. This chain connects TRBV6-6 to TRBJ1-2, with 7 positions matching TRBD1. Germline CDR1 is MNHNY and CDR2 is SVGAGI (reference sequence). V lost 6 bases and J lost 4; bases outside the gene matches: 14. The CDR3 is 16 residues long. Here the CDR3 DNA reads TGTGCCAGCAGCCTTAGATCGACAGGGAGCATCTATGGCTACACCTTC. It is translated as CASSLRSTGSIYGYTF.

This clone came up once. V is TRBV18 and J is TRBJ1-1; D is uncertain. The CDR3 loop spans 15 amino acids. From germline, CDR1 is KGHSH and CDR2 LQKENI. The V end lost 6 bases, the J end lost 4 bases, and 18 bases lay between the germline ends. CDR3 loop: CASSQDSSGSTEAFF. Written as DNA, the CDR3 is TGTGCCAGCTCTCAGGACTCCTCCGGGAGCACTGAAGCTTTCTTT. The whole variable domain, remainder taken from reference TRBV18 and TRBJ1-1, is NAGVMQNPRHLVRRRGQEARLRCSPMKGHSHVYWYRQLPEEGLKFMVYLQKENIIDESGMPKERFSAEFPKEGPSILRIQQVVRGDSAAYFCASSQDSSGSTEAFFGQGTRLTVV.

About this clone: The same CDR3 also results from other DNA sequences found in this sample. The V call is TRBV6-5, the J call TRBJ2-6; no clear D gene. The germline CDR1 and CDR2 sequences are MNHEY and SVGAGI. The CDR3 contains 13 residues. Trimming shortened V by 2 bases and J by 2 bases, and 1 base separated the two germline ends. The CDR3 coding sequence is TGTGCCAGCAGTTACACTGGGGCCAACGTCCTGACTTTC. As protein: CASSYTGANVLTF.

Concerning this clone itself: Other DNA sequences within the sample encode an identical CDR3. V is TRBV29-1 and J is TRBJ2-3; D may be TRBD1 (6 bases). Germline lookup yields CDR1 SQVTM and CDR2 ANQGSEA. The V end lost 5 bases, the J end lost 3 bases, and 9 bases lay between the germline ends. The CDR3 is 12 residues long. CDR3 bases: TGCAGCGTTTCCACAGGGACAGATACGCAGTATTTT. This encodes CSVSTGTDTQYF.

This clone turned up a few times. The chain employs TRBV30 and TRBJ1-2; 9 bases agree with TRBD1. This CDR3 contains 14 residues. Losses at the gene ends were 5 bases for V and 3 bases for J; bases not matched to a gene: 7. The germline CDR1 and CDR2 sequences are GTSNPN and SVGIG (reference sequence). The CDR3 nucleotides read TGTGCCTGGGGACAGGGGATCGGAGACTATGGCTACACCTTC. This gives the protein CAWGQGIGDYGYTF.

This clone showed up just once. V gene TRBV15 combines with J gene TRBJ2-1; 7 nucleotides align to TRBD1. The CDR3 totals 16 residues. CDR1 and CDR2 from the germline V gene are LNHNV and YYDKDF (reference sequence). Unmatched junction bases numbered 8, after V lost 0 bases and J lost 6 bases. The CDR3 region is CATSRDRAGGINEQFF. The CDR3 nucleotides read TGTGCCACCAGCAGAGATCGGGCAGGGGGTATCAATGAGCAGTTCTTC.

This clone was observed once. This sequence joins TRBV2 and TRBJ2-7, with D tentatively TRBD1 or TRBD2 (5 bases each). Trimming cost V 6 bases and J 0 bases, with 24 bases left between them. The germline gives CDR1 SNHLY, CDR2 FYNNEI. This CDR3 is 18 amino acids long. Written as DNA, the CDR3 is TGTGCCAGCAGCAAAAAGGGGACGGGCCGATTTTACTCCTACGAGCAGTACTTC. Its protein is CASSKKGTGRFYSYEQYF.

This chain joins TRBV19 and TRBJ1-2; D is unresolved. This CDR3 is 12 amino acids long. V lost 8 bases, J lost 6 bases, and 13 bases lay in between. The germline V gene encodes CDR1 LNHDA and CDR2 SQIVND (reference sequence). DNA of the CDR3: TGTGCCAGTCGACAATCCGGTCATGGCTACACCTTC. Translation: CASRQSGHGYTF. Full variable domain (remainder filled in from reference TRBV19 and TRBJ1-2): DGGITQSPKYLFRKEGQNVTLSCEQNLNHDAMYWYRQDPGQGLRLIYYSQIVNDFQKGDIAEGYSVSREKKESFPLTVTSAQKNPTAFYLCASRQSGHGYTFGSGTRLTVV.

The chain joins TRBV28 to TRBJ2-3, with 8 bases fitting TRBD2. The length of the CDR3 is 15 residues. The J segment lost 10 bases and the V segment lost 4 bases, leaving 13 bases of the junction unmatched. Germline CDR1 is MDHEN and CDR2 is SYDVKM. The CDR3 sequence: CASSSPRLAFTAQYF. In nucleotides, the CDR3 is TGTGCCAGCAGTTCCCCCAGACTAGCGTTTACGGCGCAGTATTTT. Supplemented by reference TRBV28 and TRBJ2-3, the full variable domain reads DVKVTQSSRYLVKRTGEKVFLECVQDMDHENMFWYRQDPGLGLRLIYFSYDVKMKEKGDIPEGYSVSREKKERFSLILESASTNQTSMYLCASSSPRLAFTAQYFGPGTRLTVL.

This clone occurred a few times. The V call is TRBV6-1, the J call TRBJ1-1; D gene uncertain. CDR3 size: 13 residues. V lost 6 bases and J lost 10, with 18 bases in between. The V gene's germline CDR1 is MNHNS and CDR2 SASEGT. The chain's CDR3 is CASSVRPNTGAFF. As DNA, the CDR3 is TGTGCCAGCAGCGTTCGACCCAACACCGGAGCTTTCTTT.

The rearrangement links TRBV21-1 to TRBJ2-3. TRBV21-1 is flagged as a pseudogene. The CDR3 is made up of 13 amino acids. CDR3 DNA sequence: TGTGCCAGCAGCCTCCCGACGGAAGATACGCAGTATTTT. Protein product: CASSLPTEDTQYF.

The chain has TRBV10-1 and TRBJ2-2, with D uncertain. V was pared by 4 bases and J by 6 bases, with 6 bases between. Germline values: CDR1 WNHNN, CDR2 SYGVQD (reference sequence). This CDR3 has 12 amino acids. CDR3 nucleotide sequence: TGCGCCAGCAGTGCGGAGCCCGGGGAGCTGTTTTTT. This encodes CASSAEPGELFF.

For the CDR3, the DNA is TGTGCCAGCAGGGGGGGTGGCAGGGTCGGCACCGGGGAGCTGTTTTTT. Its protein product is CASRGGGRVGTGELFF. The chain joins TRBV2 to TRBJ2-2, with a weak D call TRBD2 (6 bases). The CDR3 has 16 amino acids. Between the trimmed V and J ends, which lost 6 bases and 4 bases, there was a span of 18 bases. The germline V gene has CDR1 SNHLY and CDR2 FYNNEI. Full variable domain (outside the CDR3, taken from reference TRBV2 and TRBJ2-2): EPEVTQTPSHQVTQMGQEVILRCVPISNHLYFYWYRQILGQKVEFLVSFYNNEISEKSEIFDDQFSVERPDGSNFTLKIRSTKLEDSAMYFCASRGGGRVGTGELFFGEGSRLTVL.

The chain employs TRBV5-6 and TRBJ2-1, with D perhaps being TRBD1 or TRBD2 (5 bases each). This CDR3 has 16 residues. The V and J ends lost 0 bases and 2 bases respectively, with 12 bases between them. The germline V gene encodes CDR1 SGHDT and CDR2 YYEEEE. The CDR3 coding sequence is TGTGCCAGCAGCTTGGAGGCCTCGGGGCCCTACAATGAGCAGTTCTTC. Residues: CASSLEASGPYNEQFF.

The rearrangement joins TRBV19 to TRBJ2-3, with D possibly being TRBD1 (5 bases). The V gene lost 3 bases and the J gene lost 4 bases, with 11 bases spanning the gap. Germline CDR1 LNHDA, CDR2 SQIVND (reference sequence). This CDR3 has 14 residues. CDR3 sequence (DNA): TGTGCCAGTAGTATCAGGACAATCGCAGATACGCAGTATTTT. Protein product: CASSIRTIADTQYF.

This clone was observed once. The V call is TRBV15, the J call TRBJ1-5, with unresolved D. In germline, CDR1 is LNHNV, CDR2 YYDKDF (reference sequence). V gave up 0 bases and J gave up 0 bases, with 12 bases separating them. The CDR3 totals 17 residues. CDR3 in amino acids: CATSRDGPADSNQPQHF. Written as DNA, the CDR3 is TGTGCCACCAGCAGAGATGGGCCAGCGGATAGCAATCAGCCCCAGCATTTT.

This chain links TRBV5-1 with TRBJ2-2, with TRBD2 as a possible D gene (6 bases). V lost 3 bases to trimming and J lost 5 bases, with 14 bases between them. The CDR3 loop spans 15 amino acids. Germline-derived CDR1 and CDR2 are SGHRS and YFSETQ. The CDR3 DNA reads TGCGCCAGCAGCTGGGGGAGGCTAGTGACCGGGGAGCTGTTTTTT. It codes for CASSWGRLVTGELFF.

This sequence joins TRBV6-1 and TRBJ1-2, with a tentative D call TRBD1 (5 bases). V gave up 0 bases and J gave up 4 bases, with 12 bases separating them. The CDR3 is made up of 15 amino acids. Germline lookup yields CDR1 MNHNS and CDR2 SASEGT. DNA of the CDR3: TGTGCCAGCAGTGAAGCGCGGGCAGGGACCTATGGCTACACCTTC. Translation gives CASSEARAGTYGYTF.

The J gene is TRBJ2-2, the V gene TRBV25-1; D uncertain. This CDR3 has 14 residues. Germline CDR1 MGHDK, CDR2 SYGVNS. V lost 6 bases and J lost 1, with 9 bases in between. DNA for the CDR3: TGTGCCAGCAGAAATTCAGGGAACACCGGGGAGCTGTTTTTT. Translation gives CASRNSGNTGELFF.

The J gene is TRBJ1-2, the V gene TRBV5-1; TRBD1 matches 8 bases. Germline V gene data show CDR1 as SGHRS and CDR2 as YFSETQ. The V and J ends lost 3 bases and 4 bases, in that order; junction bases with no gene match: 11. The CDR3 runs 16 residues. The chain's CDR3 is CASSWMQTGEVYGYTF. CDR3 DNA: TGCGCCAGCAGCTGGATGCAGACAGGGGAGGTCTATGGCTACACCTTC.

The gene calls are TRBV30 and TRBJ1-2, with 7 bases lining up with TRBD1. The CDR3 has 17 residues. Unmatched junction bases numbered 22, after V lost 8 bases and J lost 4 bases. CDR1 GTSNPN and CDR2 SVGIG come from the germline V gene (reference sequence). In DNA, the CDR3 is TGTGCCATTCCGGGACAGCCACGGGGTGGTTCCCGCTATGGCTACACCTTC. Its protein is CAIPGQPRGGSRYGYTF.

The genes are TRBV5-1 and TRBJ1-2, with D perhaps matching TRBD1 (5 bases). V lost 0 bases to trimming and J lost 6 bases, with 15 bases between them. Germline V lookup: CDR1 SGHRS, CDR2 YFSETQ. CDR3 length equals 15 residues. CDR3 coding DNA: TGCGCCAGCAGCTTGGTCGTCTCTGGGGCGGATGGCTACACCTTC. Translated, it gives CASSLVVSGADGYTF. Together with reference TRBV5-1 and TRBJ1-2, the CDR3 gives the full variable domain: KAGVTQTPRYLIKTRGQQVTLSCSPISGHRSVSWYQQTPGQGLQFLFEYFSETQRNKGNFPGRFSGRQFSNSRSEMNVSTLELGDSALYLCASSLVVSGADGYTFGSGTRLTVV.

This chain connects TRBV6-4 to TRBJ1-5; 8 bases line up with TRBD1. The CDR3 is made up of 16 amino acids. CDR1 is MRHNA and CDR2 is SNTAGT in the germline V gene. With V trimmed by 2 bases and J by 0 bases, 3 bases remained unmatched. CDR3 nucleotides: TGTGCCAGCAGTGACGGGACAGGATATAGCAATCAGCCCCAGCATTTT. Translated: CASSDGTGYSNQPQHF.

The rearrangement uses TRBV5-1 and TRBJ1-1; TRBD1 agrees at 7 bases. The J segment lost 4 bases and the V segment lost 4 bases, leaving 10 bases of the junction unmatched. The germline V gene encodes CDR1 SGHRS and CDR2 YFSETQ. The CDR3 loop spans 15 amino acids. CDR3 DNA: TGCGCCAGCAGCGAGTCAGGGGGGACGGTCACTGAAGCTTTCTTT. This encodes CASSESGGTVTEAFF.

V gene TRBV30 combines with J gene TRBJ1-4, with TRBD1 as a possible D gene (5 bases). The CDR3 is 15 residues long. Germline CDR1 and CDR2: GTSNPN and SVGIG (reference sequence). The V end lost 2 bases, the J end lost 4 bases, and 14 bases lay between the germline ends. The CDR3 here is CAWSRGGDFNEKLFF. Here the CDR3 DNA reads TGTGCCTGGAGTCGGGGAGGGGACTTTAATGAAAAACTGTTTTTT.